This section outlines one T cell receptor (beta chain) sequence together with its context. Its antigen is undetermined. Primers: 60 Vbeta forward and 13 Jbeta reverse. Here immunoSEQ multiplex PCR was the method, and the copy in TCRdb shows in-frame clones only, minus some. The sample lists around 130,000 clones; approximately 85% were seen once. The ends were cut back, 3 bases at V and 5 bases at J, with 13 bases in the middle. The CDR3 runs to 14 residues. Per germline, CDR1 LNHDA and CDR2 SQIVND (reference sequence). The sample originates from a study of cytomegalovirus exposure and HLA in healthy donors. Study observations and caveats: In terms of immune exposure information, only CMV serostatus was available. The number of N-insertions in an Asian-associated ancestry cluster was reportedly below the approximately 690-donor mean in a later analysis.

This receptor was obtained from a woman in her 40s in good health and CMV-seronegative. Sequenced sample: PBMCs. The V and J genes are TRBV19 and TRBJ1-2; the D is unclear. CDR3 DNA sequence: TGTGCCAGTAGTATTTCGTCAGGTCGATATGGCTACACCTTC. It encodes CASSISSGRYGYTF. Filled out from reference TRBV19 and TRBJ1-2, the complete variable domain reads DGGITQSPKYLFRKEGQNVTLSCEQNLNHDAMYWYRQDPGQGLRLIYYSQIVNDFQKGDIAEGYSVSREKKESFPLTVTSAQKNPTAFYLCASSISSGRYGYTFGSGTRLTVV.